This T cell receptor beta chain was sequenced during a study of glioma-infiltrating T cells. This clonotype was detected ten times or more. TCR alpha and beta CDR3 regions were amplified from RNA using iRepertoire nested multiplex PCR. Each CDR3 protein gets one entry after TCRdb re-called the multiplex PCR reads with MiXCR. The sample contains under 200,000 distinct CDR3 sequences, around 32% of which appear only once. V was trimmed by 6 bases and J by 5 bases, leaving 20 bases between them. The CDR3 is 16 residues long. Per the germline V gene, CDR1 is MNHEY and CDR2 is SMNVEV (reference sequence). The V and J genes are TRBV27 and TRBJ2-1; possible D gene TRBD2, 6 bases. This TCR was recovered from a human donor with low-grade glioma or glioblastoma, undergoing nonglioma brain surgery, or in good health (not recorded which). Sequencing was performed on glioma tissue, nonneoplastic brain tissue, or PBMCs (not recorded which). The CDR3 sequence is CASSYHRGLLNNEQFF. The CDR3 DNA sequence: TGTGCCAGCAGCTATCATAGGGGACTCCTGAACAATGAGCAGTTCTTC.